This TCR beta chain was recovered during a study of cytomegalovirus exposure and HLA in healthy donors. Broader study findings: Sequencing depth across donors, presence/absence analyses assumed, was roughly uniform. Earlier analysis yielded a pattern in which most TCR beta V segments were productive about 90% or about 30% of the time. When analyzed later, a missense DCLRE1C variant was found to be linked to TCR beta V- and J-gene trimming. What a later analysis showed was that several of the most significant clusters appeared linked to common viral pathogens.

The primer mix had 60 Vbeta and 13 Jbeta primers. Sequenced by immunoSEQ multiplex PCR; TCRdb stores in-frame clones only, minus some. The sample holds around 130,000 clones, 70% to 75% seen once. V lost 6 bases, J lost 6 bases, and 9 bases stayed unmatched. There are 15 residues in the CDR3. Germline V CDR1 and CDR2: LNHDA, SQIVND (reference sequence). For this clone: The target antigen is unknown.

This receptor was obtained from a woman aged 40 to 50 in good health and CMV-seropositive. This chain joins TRBV19 and TRBJ2-1, with 9 nucleotides matching TRBD1. Material: PBMCs. CDR3: CASRPQGQGFNEQFF. In nucleotides, the CDR3 is TGTGCCAGTAGGCCCCAGGGACAGGGCTTCAATGAGCAGTTCTTC.